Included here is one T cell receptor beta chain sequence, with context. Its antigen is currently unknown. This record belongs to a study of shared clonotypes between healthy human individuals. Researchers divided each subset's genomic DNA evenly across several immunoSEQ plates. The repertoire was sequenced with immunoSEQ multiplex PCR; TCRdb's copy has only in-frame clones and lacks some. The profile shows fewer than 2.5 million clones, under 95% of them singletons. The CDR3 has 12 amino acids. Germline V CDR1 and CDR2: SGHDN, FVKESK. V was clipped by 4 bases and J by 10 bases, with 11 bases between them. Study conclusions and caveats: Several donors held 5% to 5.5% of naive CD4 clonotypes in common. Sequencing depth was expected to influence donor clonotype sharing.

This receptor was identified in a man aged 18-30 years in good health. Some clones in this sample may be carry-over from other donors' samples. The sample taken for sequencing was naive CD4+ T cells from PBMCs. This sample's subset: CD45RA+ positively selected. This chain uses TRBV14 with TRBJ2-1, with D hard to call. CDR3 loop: CASSLVAGEQFF. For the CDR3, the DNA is TGTGCCAGCAGCCTGGTAGCTGGCGAGCAGTTCTTC.